This TCR beta chain emerged from a study of early stage breast cancer tumors. Tumor samples used roughly 20-50 mg of diced tissue. Repertoires were generated with immunoSEQ multiplex PCR, while TCRdb's copy carries only in-frame clones and drops some. The repertoire holds over 20,000 clones, with 65% to 70% as singletons. V shed 2 bases and J 5 bases; nucleotides not matched to a gene: 4. The CDR3 is 15 residues long. Germline-derived CDR1 and CDR2 are LNHNV and YYDKDF (reference sequence). This clonotype was obtained from a person aged 55 to 75 with breast cancer. The V call is TRBV15, the J call TRBJ2-1; 9 positions match TRBD2. Specimen: breast tumor tissue. The CDR3 loop is CATSRLAGDHNEQFF. The CDR3 bases are TGTGCCACCAGCAGATTAGCGGGAGACCACAATGAGCAGTTCTTC.